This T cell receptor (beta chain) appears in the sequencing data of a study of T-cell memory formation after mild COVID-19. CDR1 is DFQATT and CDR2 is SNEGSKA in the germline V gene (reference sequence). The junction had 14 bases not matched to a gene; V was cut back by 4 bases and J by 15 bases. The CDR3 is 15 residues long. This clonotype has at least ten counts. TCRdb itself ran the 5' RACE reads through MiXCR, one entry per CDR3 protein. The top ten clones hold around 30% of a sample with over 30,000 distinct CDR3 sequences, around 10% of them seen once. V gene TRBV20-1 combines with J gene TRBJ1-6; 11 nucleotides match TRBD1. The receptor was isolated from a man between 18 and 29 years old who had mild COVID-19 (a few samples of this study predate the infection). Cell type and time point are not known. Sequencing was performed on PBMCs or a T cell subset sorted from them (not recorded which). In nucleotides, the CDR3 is TGCAGTGCTACCTATGATATATGGACAGGGGGCAACCTCCACTTT. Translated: CSATYDIWTGGNLHF.